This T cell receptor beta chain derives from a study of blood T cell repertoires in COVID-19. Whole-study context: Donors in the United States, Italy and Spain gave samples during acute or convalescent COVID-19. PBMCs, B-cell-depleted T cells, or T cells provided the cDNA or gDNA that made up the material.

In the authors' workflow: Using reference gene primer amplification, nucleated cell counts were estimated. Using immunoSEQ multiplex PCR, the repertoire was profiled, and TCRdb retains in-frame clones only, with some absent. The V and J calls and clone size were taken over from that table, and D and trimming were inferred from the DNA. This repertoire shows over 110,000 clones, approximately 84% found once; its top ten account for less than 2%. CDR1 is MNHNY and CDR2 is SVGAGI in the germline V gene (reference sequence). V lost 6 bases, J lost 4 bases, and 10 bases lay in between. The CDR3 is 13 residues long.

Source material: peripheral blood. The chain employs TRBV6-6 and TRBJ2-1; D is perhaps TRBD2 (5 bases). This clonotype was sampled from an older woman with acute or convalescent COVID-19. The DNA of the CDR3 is TGTGCCAGCAGGGAGGAGTTTTACAATGAGCAGTTCTTC. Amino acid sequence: CASREEFYNEQFF.